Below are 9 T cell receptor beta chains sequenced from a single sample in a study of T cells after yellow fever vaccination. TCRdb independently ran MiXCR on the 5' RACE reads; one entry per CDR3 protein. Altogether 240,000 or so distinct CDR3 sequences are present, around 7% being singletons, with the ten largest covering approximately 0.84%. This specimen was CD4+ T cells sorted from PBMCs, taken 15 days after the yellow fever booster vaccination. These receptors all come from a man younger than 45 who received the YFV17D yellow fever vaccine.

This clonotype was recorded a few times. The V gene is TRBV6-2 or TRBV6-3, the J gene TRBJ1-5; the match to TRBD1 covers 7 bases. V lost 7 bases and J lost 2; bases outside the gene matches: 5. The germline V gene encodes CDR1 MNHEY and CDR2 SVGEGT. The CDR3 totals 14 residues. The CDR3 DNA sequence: TGTGCCAGCACATCCGGGACAGGCAATCAGCCCCAGCATTTT. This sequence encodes CASTSGTGNQPQHF.

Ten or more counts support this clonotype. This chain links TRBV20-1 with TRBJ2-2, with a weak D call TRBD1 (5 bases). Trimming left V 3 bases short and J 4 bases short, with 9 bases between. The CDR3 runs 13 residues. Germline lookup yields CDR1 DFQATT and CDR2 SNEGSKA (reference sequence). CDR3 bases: TGCAGTGCTAGGGTAACAGGCACCGGGGAGCTGTTTTTT. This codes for CSARVTGTGELFF.

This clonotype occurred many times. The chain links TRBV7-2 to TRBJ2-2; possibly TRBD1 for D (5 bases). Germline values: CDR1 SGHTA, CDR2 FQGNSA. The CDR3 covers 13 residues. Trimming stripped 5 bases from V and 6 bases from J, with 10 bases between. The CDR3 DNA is TGTGCCAGCAGCAAAAGGGGTCCCGGGGAGCTGTTTTTT. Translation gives CASSKRGPGELFF.

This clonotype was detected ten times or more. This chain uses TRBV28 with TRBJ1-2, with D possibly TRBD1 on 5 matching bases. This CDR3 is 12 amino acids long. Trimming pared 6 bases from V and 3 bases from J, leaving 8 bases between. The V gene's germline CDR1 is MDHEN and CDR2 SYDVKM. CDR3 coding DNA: TGTGCCAGCAGCCCGGGGGACTATGGCTACACCTTC. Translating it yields CASSPGDYGYTF.

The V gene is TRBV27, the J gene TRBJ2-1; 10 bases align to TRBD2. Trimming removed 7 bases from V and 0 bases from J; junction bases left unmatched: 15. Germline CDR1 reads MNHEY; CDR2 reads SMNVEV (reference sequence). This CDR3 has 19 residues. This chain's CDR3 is CASTQTSGIISSSYNEQFF. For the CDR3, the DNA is TGTGCCAGCACACAAACTAGCGGGATCATTTCCAGCTCCTACAATGAGCAGTTCTTC.

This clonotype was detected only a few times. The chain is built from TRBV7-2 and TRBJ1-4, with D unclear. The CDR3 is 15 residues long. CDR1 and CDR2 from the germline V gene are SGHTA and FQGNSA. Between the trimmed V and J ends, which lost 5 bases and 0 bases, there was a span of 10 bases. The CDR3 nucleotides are TGTGCCAGCAGCGGAGTGGGGACAACTAATGAAAAACTGTTTTTT. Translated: CASSGVGTTNEKLFF. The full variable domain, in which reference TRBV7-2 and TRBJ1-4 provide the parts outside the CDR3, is GAGVSQSPSNKVTEKGKDVELRCDPISGHTALYWYRQSLGQGLEFLIYFQGNSAPDKSGLPSDRFSAERTGGSVSTLTIQRTQQEDSAVYLCASSGVGTTNEKLFFGSGTQLSVL.

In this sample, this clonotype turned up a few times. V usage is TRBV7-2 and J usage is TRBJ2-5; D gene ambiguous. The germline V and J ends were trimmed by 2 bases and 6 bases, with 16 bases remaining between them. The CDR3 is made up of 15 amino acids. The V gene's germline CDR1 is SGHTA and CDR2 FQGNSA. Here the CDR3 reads CASSLIAPEGKTQYF. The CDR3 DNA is TGTGCCAGCAGCTTAATAGCACCCGAAGGAAAGACCCAGTACTTC. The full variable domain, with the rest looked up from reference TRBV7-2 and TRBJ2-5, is GAGVSQSPSNKVTEKGKDVELRCDPISGHTALYWYRQSLGQGLEFLIYFQGNSAPDKSGLPSDRFSAERTGGSVSTLTIQRTQQEDSAVYLCASSLIAPEGKTQYFGPGTRLLVL.

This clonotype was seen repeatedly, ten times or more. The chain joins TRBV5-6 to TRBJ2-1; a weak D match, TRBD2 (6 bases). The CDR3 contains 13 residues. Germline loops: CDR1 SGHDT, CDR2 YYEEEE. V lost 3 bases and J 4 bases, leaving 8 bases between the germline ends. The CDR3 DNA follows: TGTGCCAGCAGCTCGGGGGTTTACAATGAGCAGTTCTTC. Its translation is CASSSGVYNEQFF.

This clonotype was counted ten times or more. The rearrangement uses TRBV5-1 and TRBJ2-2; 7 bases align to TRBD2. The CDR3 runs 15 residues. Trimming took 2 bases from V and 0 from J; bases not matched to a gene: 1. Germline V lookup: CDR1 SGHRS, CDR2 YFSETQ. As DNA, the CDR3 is TGCGCCAGCAGCTTCGGGACTACGAACACCGGGGAGCTGTTTTTT. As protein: CASSFGTTNTGELFF.